The 30 T cell receptor beta chains below were found in one sample sequenced in a study of T cell responses to AZD1222 COVID-19 vaccine. Data came from immunoSEQ multiplex PCR; TCRdb stores just in-frame clones and leaves some out. The sample gives about 140,000 clones, 85% to 95% of which show up once; about 1.5% is in the top ten. The sequences come from peripheral blood, collected on day 0 of AZD1222 vaccination. The receptors originated from an adult in good health.

The chain recombines TRBV5-1 with TRBJ1-1, with 7 bases fitting TRBD1. Trimming at V came to 1 base and at J to 6 bases, leaving 0 bases not matched to a gene. The germline gives CDR1 SGHRS, CDR2 YFSETQ. This CDR3 spans 12 amino acids. The CDR3 nucleotides are TGCGCCAGCAGCTTGCAGGGGGCTGAAGCTTTCTTT. This sequence encodes CASSLQGAEAFF.

This chain connects TRBV4-2 to TRBJ1-1; D is ambiguous. V lost 0 bases and J lost 6, with 17 bases in between. CDR3 length: 16 residues. Germline V CDR1 and CDR2: LGHNA, YNFKEQ. The DNA for the CDR3 is TGTGCCAGCAGCCAAGAAACAGCTCGAGTCCAGTCTGAAGCTTTCTTT. Its translation is CASSQETARVQSEAFF.

The rearrangement uses TRBV2 and TRBJ1-1; TRBD1 matches at 9 bases. CDR1 is SNHLY, CDR2 FYNNEI, per germline. Trimming took 2 bases from V and 10 from J; bases not matched to a gene: 5. This CDR3 comprises 13 residues. CDR3 sequence reads: CASSEYGQGRAFF. CDR3 DNA: TGTGCCAGCAGTGAATACGGACAGGGGAGAGCTTTCTTT.

CDR3: CASSPTWDTQYF. CDR3 in DNA: TGTGCCAGCAGCCCAACTTGGGATACGCAGTATTTT. V usage is TRBV6-5 and J usage is TRBJ2-3; D gene unclear. V was clipped by 6 bases and J by 6 bases, with 10 bases between them. Germline-derived CDR1 and CDR2 are MNHEY and SVGAGI. This CDR3 comprises 12 residues.

This chain connects TRBV11-2 to TRBJ2-2, with 7 bases matching TRBD2. Germline CDR1 SGHAT, CDR2 FQNNGV. Germline trimming cut 5 bases from V and 9 bases from J; bases unmatched to any gene: 9. The CDR3 is made up of 14 amino acids. The CDR3 nucleotides read TGTGCCAGCAGCCCTATGAGCGGGGCCCGGGAGCTGTTTTTT. Its translation is CASSPMSGARELFF.

The chain links TRBV7-8 to TRBJ1-1; D remains ambiguous. The CDR3 has 13 amino acids. The V end was cut by 1 base, the J end by 1 base, with 4 bases between. Looked up from germline, CDR1 is SGHVS and CDR2 is FQNEAQ. The CDR3 DNA reads as TGTGCCAGCAGCTTAGGTAGGAACACTGAAGCTTTCTTT. Its translation is CASSLGRNTEAFF.

The chain has TRBV28 and TRBJ2-1; no clear D gene. Germline V gene data show CDR1 as MDHEN and CDR2 as SYDVKM. The CDR3 runs 14 residues. Deletions cut 0 bases from V and 6 bases from J, with 9 bases between. For the CDR3, the DNA is TGTGCCAGCAGTTTATGGCCGACAATCAATGAGCAGTTCTTC. Protein product: CASSLWPTINEQFF.

V and J are TRBV6-6 and TRBJ1-5; 12 nucleotides align to TRBD1. CDR1 and CDR2 (germline): MNHNY, SVGAGI (reference sequence). Unmatched junction bases numbered 6, after V lost 7 bases and J lost 5 bases. This CDR3 is built from 15 residues. CDR3: CASIRDRGLHQPQHF. CDR3 in DNA: TGTGCCAGCATTAGGGACAGGGGGCTTCATCAGCCCCAGCATTTT.

This sequence joins TRBV5-1 and TRBJ1-5, with D uncertain. The germline CDR1 and CDR2 sequences are SGHRS and YFSETQ. This CDR3 comprises 14 residues. V dropped 4 bases and J dropped 4 bases, with 12 bases sitting between them. The CDR3 loop reads CASSLDGQNQPQHF. CDR3 bases: TGCGCCAGCAGCCTGGACGGGCAGAATCAGCCCCAGCATTTT.

V usage is TRBV28 and J usage is TRBJ2-1; D ambiguous. This CDR3 region has 12 residues. Germline CDR1 reads MDHEN; CDR2 reads SYDVKM. With 4 bases removed from V and 10 bases from J, the gap between germline ends came to 11 bases. DNA of the CDR3: TGTGCCAGCAGTTCCAGGAGATGGGAGCAGTTCTTC. It yields the protein CASSSRRWEQFF.

The J gene is TRBJ2-3, the V gene TRBV5-1; 10 positions agree with TRBD2. Germline V gene sequence: CDR1 SGHRS, CDR2 YFSETQ. The CDR3 spans 15 residues. Trimming at V came to 4 bases and at J to 3 bases, leaving 5 bases not matched to a gene. CDR3 loop: CASSPRAGGTDTQYF. Written as DNA, the CDR3 is TGCGCCAGCAGCCCTCGAGCGGGAGGGACAGATACGCAGTATTTT.

The rearrangement links TRBV5-1 to TRBJ1-6; D remains ambiguous. The CDR3 totals 16 residues. Germline V CDR1 and CDR2: SGHRS, YFSETQ. V was pared by 3 bases and J by 3 bases, with 13 bases between. CDR3 sequence: CASSSQVMGYNSPLHF. The CDR3 region has the DNA TGCGCCAGCAGCTCCCAGGTGATGGGCTATAATTCACCCCTCCACTTT.

V gene TRBV14 combines with J gene TRBJ2-2, with 11 bases identical to TRBD1. V lost 5 bases to trimming and J lost 9 bases; unmatched junction nucleotides: 8. In germline, CDR1 is SGHDN, CDR2 FVKESK. This CDR3 contains 15 residues. CDR3 nucleotide sequence: TGTGCCAGCAGCGACCCGGGACAGGGGGTCCGGGAGCTGTTTTTT. It yields the protein CASSDPGQGVRELFF.

This chain connects TRBV7-2 to TRBJ2-3; TRBD2 agrees at 11 bases. Germline CDR1 SGHTA, CDR2 FQGNSA. V was pared by 3 bases and J by 5 bases, with 4 bases of the junction left unmatched. CDR3 length: 15 residues. CDR3 region: CASSFLAGGGDTQYF. The DNA for the CDR3 is TGTGCCAGCAGCTTTCTAGCGGGAGGTGGAGATACGCAGTATTTT. Full variable domain (rest looked up from reference TRBV7-2 and TRBJ2-3): GAGVSQSPSNKVTEKGKDVELRCDPISGHTALYWYRQSLGQGLEFLIYFQGNSAPDKSGLPSDRFSAERTGGSVSTLTIQRTQQEDSAVYLCASSFLAGGGDTQYFGPGTRLTVL.

The rearrangement links TRBV19 to TRBJ1-2; TRBD1 matches at 8 bases. Germline loops: CDR1 LNHDA, CDR2 SQIVND (reference sequence). J was trimmed by 5 bases and V by 7 bases; bases with no gene match: 9. This CDR3 is 14 amino acids long. CDR3 sequence (DNA): TGTGCCAGTATCCAGACAGGGGAGGTTTATGGCTACACCTTC. This encodes CASIQTGEVYGYTF.

The chain uses TRBV3-1 (or the pseudogene TRBV3-2) and TRBJ2-1; D gene unclear. Looked up from germline, CDR1 is LGHDT and CDR2 is YNNKEL (reference sequence). V lost 2 bases, J lost 13 bases, and 9 bases lay in between. The CDR3 is made up of 11 amino acids. CDR3 sequence reads: CASSQLETQFF. As DNA, the CDR3 is TGTGCCAGCAGCCAACTCGAGACTCAGTTCTTC.

This clone was seen a few times. The V and J genes are TRBV6-5 and TRBJ1-1, with 7 nucleotides matching TRBD1. V was pared by 6 bases and J by 5 bases, with 9 bases of the junction left unmatched. The germline CDR1 and CDR2 sequences are MNHEY and SVGAGI. The length of the CDR3 is 14 residues. In nucleotides, the CDR3 is TGTGCCAGCAGAATACAGACAGGGTGGACTGAAGCTTTCTTT. It codes for CASRIQTGWTEAFF.

J is TRBJ2-2 and V is TRBV6-6; 11 nucleotides align to TRBD2. This CDR3 has 16 residues. Trimming removed 6 bases from V and 1 base from J; junction bases left unmatched: 4. Germline CDR1 is MNHNY and CDR2 is SVGAGI (reference sequence). In nucleotides, the CDR3 is TGTGCCAGCAGCTGGGGACTAGCGGAGAACACCGGGGAGCTGTTTTTT. Protein: CASSWGLAENTGELFF.

The chain combines TRBV7-9 with TRBJ1-1, with D perhaps matching TRBD1 (6 bases). CDR3 length equals 13 residues. The V end lost 1 base, the J end lost 6 bases, and 9 bases lay between the germline ends. Germline lookup yields CDR1 SEHNR and CDR2 FQNEAQ (reference sequence). The CDR3 loop is CASSLGRGAEAFF. The CDR3 bases are TGTGCCAGCAGCTTAGGCAGGGGCGCTGAAGCTTTCTTT.

This clone was counted ten times or more. This sequence joins TRBV5-1 and TRBJ1-4; D is ambiguous. The CDR3 sequence is 15 residues long. Germline CDR1 SGHRS, CDR2 YFSETQ. The V gene lost 0 bases and the J gene lost 5 bases, with 11 bases spanning the gap. The CDR3 loop is CASSLDEGRNEKLFF. The CDR3 nucleotides read TGCGCCAGCAGCTTGGATGAAGGGAGGAATGAAAAACTGTTTTTT.

The rearrangement uses TRBV15 and TRBJ2-7; D may match TRBD1 or TRBD2 (5 bases each). Germline CDR1 LNHNV, CDR2 YYDKDF (reference sequence). The V and J ends lost 0 bases and 0 bases respectively, with 9 bases between them. The CDR3 runs 15 residues. The CDR3 protein is CATSRDPGSSYEQYF. In nucleotides, the CDR3 is TGTGCCACCAGCAGAGATCCAGGGAGCTCCTACGAGCAGTACTTC.

This clone was seen a single time. CDR3 residues: CASSLSGDRIYNEQFF. Here the CDR3 DNA reads TGCGCCAGCAGCCTATCGGGGGACAGGATCTACAATGAGCAGTTCTTC. V usage is TRBV5-1 and J usage is TRBJ2-1; 8 positions agree with TRBD1. V trimming: 4 bases; J trimming: 3 bases; junction bases outside the gene matches: 9. This CDR3 has 16 amino acids. Germline V gives CDR1 SGHRS, CDR2 YFSETQ.

The V gene is TRBV29-1, the J gene TRBJ1-5; 8 bases align to TRBD1. There are 13 residues in the CDR3. V lost 6 bases and J lost 7; bases outside the gene matches: 8. Germline V lookup: CDR1 SQVTM, CDR2 ANQGSEA. The CDR3 sequence: CSVEIGQGQPQHF. CDR3 DNA: TGCAGCGTGGAAATTGGACAGGGCCAGCCCCAGCATTTT.

The J gene is TRBJ1-2, the V gene TRBV27; a possible D gene is TRBD1 (6 bases). Trimming pared 5 bases from V and 5 bases from J, leaving 15 bases between. Looked up from germline, CDR1 is MNHEY and CDR2 is SMNVEV (reference sequence). The CDR3 length is 14 residues. For the CDR3, the DNA is TGTGCCAGCAGTCCCGGCGGGGGGCGGTATGGCTACACCTTC. Its protein is CASSPGGGRYGYTF.

The J gene is TRBJ1-3, the V gene TRBV30; D perhaps matches TRBD1 (5 bases). The V gene's germline CDR1 is GTSNPN and CDR2 SVGIG (reference sequence). V gave up 8 bases and J gave up 4 bases, with 12 bases separating them. The CDR3 runs to 12 residues. The chain's CDR3 is CARGRGGNTIYF. CDR3 nucleotides: TGTGCCCGCGGTCGGGGGGGAAACACCATATATTTT.

The chain carries TRBV11-2 and TRBJ1-1; D unresolved. The CDR3 covers 14 residues. Trimming stripped 5 bases from V and 2 bases from J, with 12 bases between. The germline V gene encodes CDR1 SGHAT and CDR2 FQNNGV. CDR3 nucleotide sequence: TGTGCCAGCAGCCCCCGAACCTCTAACACTGAAGCTTTCTTT. This translates into CASSPRTSNTEAFF.

The chain couples TRBV7-3 to TRBJ2-2, with 9 bases matching TRBD2. Looked up from germline, CDR1 is SGHTA and CDR2 is FQGTGA. This CDR3 contains 15 residues. V trimming: 3 bases; J trimming: 5 bases; junction bases outside the gene matches: 4. CDR3: CASSFGLAGTGELFF. The DNA of the CDR3 is TGTGCCAGCAGCTTTGGCCTAGCGGGGACCGGGGAGCTGTTTTTT.

The gene calls are TRBV6-5 and TRBJ1-1; D is unresolved. Germline V CDR1 and CDR2: MNHEY, SVGAGI. V was trimmed by 0 bases and J by 4 bases, leaving 12 bases between them. This CDR3 region has 15 residues. DNA of the CDR3: TGTGCCAGCAGTTACTCAGGCAGGTCGGGCACTGAAGCTTTCTTT. As protein: CASSYSGRSGTEAFF.

This clone was counted between two and nine times. The chain employs TRBV12-5 and TRBJ2-2; no reliable D call. The CDR3 is made up of 12 amino acids. Germline loops: CDR1 LGHNT, CDR2 FRNRAP. V was trimmed by 5 bases and J by 6 bases, leaving 7 bases between them. The DNA for the CDR3 is TGTGCTAGTGGTCCCCCCCCCGGGGAGCTGTTTTTT. It codes for CASGPPPGELFF.

Written as DNA, the CDR3 is TGTGCCTGGAGTGGTGGCCTCTACGAGCAGTACTTC. This codes for CAWSGGLYEQYF. V usage is TRBV30 and J usage is TRBJ2-7; D is unclear. Germline V gene data show CDR1 as GTSNPN and CDR2 as SVGIG (reference sequence). The CDR3 is 12 amino acids. The germline V and J ends were trimmed by 1 base and 3 bases, with 7 bases remaining between them.